This TCR beta chain is from a study of T-cell reconstitution after alpha-beta-depleted transplantation in children. Study-level points and caveats: At one year after transplant, newly produced T cells mostly accounted for T-cell counts and diversity. Two months or so post-transplant, alpha-beta T cells reportedly derived from several hundred expanded graft clones.

It was with unique molecular identifiers that the TCRbeta library was prepared. TCRdb analysed the PCR reads with MiXCR anew, one entry per CDR3 protein. The sample lists about 200,000 distinct CDR3 sequences, about 15% occurring once. Germline CDR1 and CDR2: SGHRS and YFSETQ. V lost 7 bases and J lost 8, with 9 bases in between. The CDR3 loop spans 11 amino acids. With regard to this clonotype: The antigen remains undetermined.

This rearrangement joins TRBV5-1 to TRBJ2-2; D uncertain. Here the sequenced sample was PBMCs, mostly from graft donor cells, taken 360 days after TCRalphabeta/CD19-depleted stem cell transplant. This clonotype was obtained from a male patient between 2 and 15 years old who had a stem cell transplant for acute lymphoblastic leukemia, so the T cells may come from the graft donor. Written as DNA, the CDR3 is TGCGCCAGCTCCGAGCAGGGGGAGCTGTTTTTT. It translates to CASSEQGELFF. Drawing the rest from reference TRBV5-1 and TRBJ2-2, the complete variable domain is KAGVTQTPRYLIKTRGQQVTLSCSPISGHRSVSWYQQTPGQGLQFLFEYFSETQRNKGNFPGRFSGRQFSNSRSEMNVSTLELGDSALYLCASSEQGELFFGEGSRLTVL.